The 3 T cell receptor beta chains reported below all come from one sample, sequenced in a study of blood T cell repertoires in COVID-19. TCRdb's table, derived via immunoSEQ multiplex PCR, lists solely in-frame clones and lacks some. The sample comprises about 250,000 clones, more than 70% of which are singletons, and over 5.5% rests with the top ten. The sample was peripheral blood. The receptor set was obtained from an elderly woman with COVID-19, enrolled during active disease.

This clone was found a few times. The chain combines TRBV6-4 with TRBJ1-4, with D uncertain. The CDR3 sequence is 15 residues long. V lost 6 bases to trimming and J lost 8 bases, with 19 bases between them. Germline V lookup: CDR1 MRHNA, CDR2 SNTAGT. The CDR3 loop reads CASRALTFAGEKLFF. The CDR3 bases are TGTGCCAGCAGGGCCCTTACGTTCGCCGGGGAAAAACTGTTTTTT.

The chain has TRBV7-2 and TRBJ1-1; 9 bases map to TRBD1. This CDR3 region has 14 residues. With 5 bases clipped from V and 11 bases from J, the junction kept 12 bases outside the gene matches. Per the germline V gene, CDR1 is SGHTA and CDR2 is FQGNSA. The CDR3 coding sequence is TGTGCCAGCAGCAGAGGGGGACAGGGCCTTGGGGCTTTCTTT. It specifies CASSRGGQGLGAFF. The full variable domain, in which reference TRBV7-2 and TRBJ1-1 provide the parts outside the CDR3, is GAGVSQSPSNKVTEKGKDVELRCDPISGHTALYWYRQSLGQGLEFLIYFQGNSAPDKSGLPSDRFSAERTGGSVSTLTIQRTQQEDSAVYLCASSRGGQGLGAFFGQGTRLTVV.

The chain joins TRBV5-4 to TRBJ1-2; TRBD1 aligns across 7 bases. CDR1 is SGHNT, CDR2 YYREEE, per germline (reference sequence). The CDR3 has 16 amino acids. V was pared by 3 bases and J by 2 bases, with 10 bases of the junction left unmatched. The DNA for the CDR3 is TGTGCCAGCAGCTCAAGGTCCGGGACAGCGAACTATGGCTACACCTTC. Its translation: CASSSRSGTANYGYTF.